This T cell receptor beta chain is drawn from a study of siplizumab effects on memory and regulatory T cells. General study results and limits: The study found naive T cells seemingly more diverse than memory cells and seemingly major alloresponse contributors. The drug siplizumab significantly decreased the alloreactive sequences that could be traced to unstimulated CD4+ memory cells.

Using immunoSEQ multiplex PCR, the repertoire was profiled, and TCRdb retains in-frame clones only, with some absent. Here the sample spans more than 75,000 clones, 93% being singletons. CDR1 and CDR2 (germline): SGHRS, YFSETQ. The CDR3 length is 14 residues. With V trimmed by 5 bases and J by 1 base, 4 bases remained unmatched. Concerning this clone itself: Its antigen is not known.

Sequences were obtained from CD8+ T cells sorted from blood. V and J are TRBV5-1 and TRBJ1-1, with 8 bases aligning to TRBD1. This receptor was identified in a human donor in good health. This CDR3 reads CASSFDRGNTEAFF. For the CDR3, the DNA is TGCGCCAGCAGTTTTGACAGGGGGAACACTGAAGCTTTCTTT. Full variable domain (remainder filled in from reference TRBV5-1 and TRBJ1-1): KAGVTQTPRYLIKTRGQQVTLSCSPISGHRSVSWYQQTPGQGLQFLFEYFSETQRNKGNFPGRFSGRQFSNSRSEMNVSTLELGDSALYLCASSFDRGNTEAFFGQGTRLTVV.